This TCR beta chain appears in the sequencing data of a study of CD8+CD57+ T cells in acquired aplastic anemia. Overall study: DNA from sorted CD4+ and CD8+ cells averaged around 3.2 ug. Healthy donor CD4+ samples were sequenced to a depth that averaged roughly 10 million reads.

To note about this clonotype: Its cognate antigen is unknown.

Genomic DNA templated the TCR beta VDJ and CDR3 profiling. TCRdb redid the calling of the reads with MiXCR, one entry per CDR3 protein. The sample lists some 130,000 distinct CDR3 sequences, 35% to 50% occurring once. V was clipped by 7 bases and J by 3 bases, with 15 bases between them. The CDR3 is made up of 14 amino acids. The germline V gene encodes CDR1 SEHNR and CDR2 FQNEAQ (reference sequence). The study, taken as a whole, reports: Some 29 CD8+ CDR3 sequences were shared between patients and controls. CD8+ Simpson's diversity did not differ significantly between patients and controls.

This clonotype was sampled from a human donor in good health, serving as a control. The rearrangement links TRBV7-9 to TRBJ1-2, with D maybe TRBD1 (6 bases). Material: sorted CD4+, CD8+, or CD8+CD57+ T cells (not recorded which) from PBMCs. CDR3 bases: TGTGCCAGCACTATCACCGGGACATACTATGGCTACACCTTC. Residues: CASTITGTYYGYTF.